This is a list of T cell receptor beta chains from one sample in a study of T cells in Graves' hyperthyroidism and ophthalmopathy. TCRdb re-derived calls from the multiplex PCR reads in MiXCR, one entry per CDR3 protein. In the table there are fewer than 450,000 distinct CDR3 sequences, roughly 15% of which are singletons. Sequenced material: blood. The receptors shown here come from a woman in her thirties with Graves' hyperthyroidism that later progressed to Graves' ophthalmopathy. The CDR3 runs from the conserved cysteine through the conserved F or W. The D gene is left open where the match is weak. The size entry is marked missing in some rows and otherwise reads once, few, many or a size class.

V gene	J gene	D gene	clone size	CDR3 DNA	CDR3 protein
TRBV5-1	TRBJ1-1	-	few	TGCGCCAGCAGCTTGTGGCAGGGCTTGAACACTGAAGCTTTCTTT	CASSLWQGLNTEAFF
TRBV28	TRBJ1-5	-	many	TGTGCCAGCAGTTTATGGGCAGGGATGAGCAATCAGCCCCAGCATTTT	CASSLWAGMSNQPQHF
TRBV5-1	TRBJ2-7	TRBD2	many	TGCGCCAGAGGACTAGCGGGGGGGCAGGCCTACGAGCAGTACTTC	CARGLAGGQAYEQYF
TRBV29-1	TRBJ2-7	TRBD1	few	TGCAGCGTTCAGGGGGTCGATGGAGAGCAGTACTTC	CSVQGVDGEQYF
TRBV27	TRBJ2-7	TRBD2	many	TGTGCCAGCAGTTTGGCGGGAGACAACTACGAGCAGTACTTC	CASSLAGDNYEQYF
TRBV6-1	TRBJ2-7	-	-	TGTGCCAGCAGTGAAAGATTCTGGGGCTACGAGCAGTACTTC	CASSERFWGYEQYF
TRBV3-1	TRBJ2-7	-	many	TGTGCCAGCAGCTCGAACCTCCGGGACTCCAGGATTGAGCAGTACTTC	CASSSNLRDSRIEQYF
TRBV11-2	TRBJ2-2	-	few	TGTGCCAGCAGCTTCTCCTACACCGGGGAGCTGTTTTTT	CASSFSYTGELFF
TRBV5-1	TRBJ2-6	-	many	TGCGCCAGCAGCTTGGTGGTTTATTCTGACTCTGGGGCCAACGTCCTGACTTTC	CASSLVVYSDSGANVLTF
TRBV12-3/TRBV12-4	TRBJ2-5	-	-	TGTGCCAGCAGCCTTGGACTCAGGGAGACCCAGTACTTC	CASSLGLRETQYF
TRBV4-1	TRBJ2-1	-	few	TGCGCCAGCAGCCCTGGAAAAAAGCACAATGAGCAGTTCTTC	CASSPGKKHNEQFF
TRBV11-3	TRBJ2-7	-	-	TGTGCCAGCAGCTTAGACGATTACAGTATTTACGAGCAGTACTTC	CASSLDDYSIYEQYF
TRBV25-1	TRBJ1-3	-	few	TGTGCCAGCAGGGGGGGGGGTCCAGGAAACACCATATATTTT	CASRGGGPGNTIYF
TRBV3-1	TRBJ2-1	TRBD1	-	TGTGCCAGCAGCCCCCACCCAGAGACAGGGCATTACAATGAGCAGTTCTTC	CASSPHPETGHYNEQFF
TRBV24-1	TRBJ1-2	TRBD1	many	TGTGCCACCAGTGATTCCGCTGAACAGGGGAACTATGGCTACACCTTC	CATSDSAEQGNYGYTF
TRBV4-1	TRBJ1-6	TRBD1	few	TGCGCCAGCAGCCAAGGGACAGGGTCACGACTATCCTATAATTCACCCCTCCACTTT	CASSQGTGSRLSYNSPLHF
TRBV7-2	TRBJ2-3	TRBD2	-	TGTGCCAGCAACTTGAGGGGACTAGATCTTAGGTATTTT	CASNLRGLDLRYF
TRBV3-1	TRBJ2-5	-	many	TGTGCCAGCAGCCGCCTAGACAATGAACCGGGGACCCAGTACTTC	CASSRLDNEPGTQYF
TRBV6-1	TRBJ2-2	-	few	TGTGCCACCGCCCCTGGGGTCACCGGGGAGCTGTTTTTT	CATAPGVTGELFF
TRBV6-1	TRBJ1-2	-	many	TGTGCCAGCAGTGGGCCCCTATACTATGGCTACACCTTC	CASSGPLYYGYTF
TRBV7-2	TRBJ2-2	TRBD2	many	TGTGCCAGCAGCTTAGCTTTTTCTAGCGGGAACACCGGGGAGCTGTTTTTT	CASSLAFSSGNTGELFF
TRBV6-1	TRBJ2-7	TRBD1	many	TGTGCCAGCAGTACAACAGGGGGATCCTACGAGCAGTACTTC	CASSTTGGSYEQYF
TRBV7-9	TRBJ1-2	-	many	TGTGCCAGCAGCTTGACAGGCGTTAACTATGGCTACACCTTC	CASSLTGVNYGYTF
TRBV7-9	TRBJ1-2	-	many	TGTGCCAGCAGCCGGACAGCCTATGGCTACACCTTC	CASSRTAYGYTF
TRBV20-1	TRBJ1-5	-	many	TGCAGTGCTAGAGCCGGGGGGGAATCGGGGCCCCAGCATTTT	CSARAGGESGPQHF
TRBV29-1	TRBJ1-5	-	few	TGCAGCGTCTCGGGATCGGGCAATCAGCCCCAGCATTTT	CSVSGSGNQPQHF
TRBV7-9	TRBJ2-7	TRBD2	-	TGTGCCAGCAGCTTAGGCGGGAGTGTGGGGGAGCAGTACTTC	CASSLGGSVGEQYF
TRBV6-1	TRBJ2-6	TRBD1	-	TGTGCCAGCAGTCGAAAACCGGGACAGGGCAACTCTGGGGCCAACGTCCTGACTTTC	CASSRKPGQGNSGANVLTF
TRBV7-9	TRBJ2-5	-	-	TGTGCCAGCAGCACCGGACAGCTCCAAGAGACCCAGTACTTC	CASSTGQLQETQYF
TRBV3-1	TRBJ2-1	-	many	TGTGCCAGCAGCCAAGTCCCTAGCGACTCCTACAATGAGCAGTTCTTC	CASSQVPSDSYNEQFF
TRBV2	TRBJ2-2	-	many	TGTGCCAGCAGTTATGGACAATTCAACACCGGGGAGCTGTTTTTT	CASSYGQFNTGELFF
TRBV12-3/TRBV12-4	TRBJ1-5	-	many	TGTGCCAGCACACTGGAGGGGTTTGGCAATCAGCCCCAGCATTTT	CASTLEGFGNQPQHF
TRBV6-4	TRBJ2-3	TRBD2	-	TGTGCCAGCAGTGAACGGGGGGAAAGCACAGATACGCAGTATTTT	CASSERGESTDTQYF
TRBV2	TRBJ2-1	TRBD1	many	TGTGCCAGCAGTTCCGGGACAGCCATAAACAATGAGCAGTTCTTC	CASSSGTAINNEQFF
TRBV6-1	TRBJ1-5	-	-	TGTGCCAGCAGTGATCTGTTGGGGGGCAATCAGCCCCAGCATTTT	CASSDLLGGNQPQHF
TRBV6-1	TRBJ1-1	-	few	TGTGCCAGCAGGGACGCCGGGACAGAAGCTTTCTTT	CASRDAGTEAFF
TRBV2	TRBJ2-7	TRBD2	many	TGTGCCAGCAGTGAAATGGTCCTAGCGGGAGTTTACGAGCAGTACTTC	CASSEMVLAGVYEQYF
TRBV6-1	TRBJ2-7	-	many	TGTGCCAGCAGTGAAGCCTGGCGGCTAGGGGTGGACGAGCAGTACTTC	CASSEAWRLGVDEQYF